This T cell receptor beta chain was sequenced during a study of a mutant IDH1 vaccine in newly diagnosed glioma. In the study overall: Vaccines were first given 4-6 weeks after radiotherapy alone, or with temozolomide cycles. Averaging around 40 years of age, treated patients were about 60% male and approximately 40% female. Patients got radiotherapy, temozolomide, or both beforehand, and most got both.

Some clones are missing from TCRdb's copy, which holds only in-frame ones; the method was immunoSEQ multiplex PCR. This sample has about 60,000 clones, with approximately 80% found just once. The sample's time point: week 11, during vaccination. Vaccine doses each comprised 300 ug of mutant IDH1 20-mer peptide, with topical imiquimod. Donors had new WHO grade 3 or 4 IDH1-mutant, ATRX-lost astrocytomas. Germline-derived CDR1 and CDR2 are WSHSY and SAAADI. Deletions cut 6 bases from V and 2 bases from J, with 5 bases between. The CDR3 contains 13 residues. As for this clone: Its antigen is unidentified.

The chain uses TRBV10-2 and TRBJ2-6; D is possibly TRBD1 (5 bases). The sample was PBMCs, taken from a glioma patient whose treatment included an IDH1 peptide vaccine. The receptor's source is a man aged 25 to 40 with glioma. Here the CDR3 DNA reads TGCGCCAGCAGAGGGGCTGGGGCCAACGTCCTGACTTTC. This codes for CASRGAGANVLTF.